The 19 T cell receptor beta chains presented below share a single source sample, sequenced in a study of CD8+CD57+ T cells in acquired aplastic anemia. The use of genomic DNA as template underpinned the TCR beta VDJ and CDR3 profiling. TCRdb reanalysed the reads using MiXCR and keeps one entry per CDR3 protein. The repertoire includes 220,000 or so distinct CDR3 sequences, about 62% of them detected once, and around three fifths sits in the top ten. All sequencing subjects had displayed CD8+CD57+ cell expansion on flow cytometry. The sequencing sample was made of sorted CD4+, CD8+, or CD8+CD57+ T cells (not recorded which) from PBMCs. Every receptor here comes from a human donor with aplastic anemia.

A word on this clonotype: This could be a read error, since a much larger clone is one nucleotide away. The rearrangement links TRBV12-3 or TRBV12-4 to TRBJ1-1, with D unresolved. CDR3 length equals 17 residues. CDR3 in DNA: TGTGCCAGCAGTTTCGTGTTGGAAGGCTTCCCGAACACTGATGCTTTCTTT. Protein product: CASSFVLEGFPNTDAFF.

This clonotype was counted ten times or more. The chain links TRBV5-1 to TRBJ1-2, with D unresolved. The V end was cut by 7 bases, the J end by 5 bases, with 24 bases between. Germline CDR1 reads SGHRS; CDR2 reads YFSETQ. This CDR3 contains 16 residues. Here the CDR3 reads CASAWTAREQTYGYTF. The CDR3 DNA reads TGCGCCAGCGCCTGGACCGCCCGGGAACAGACGTATGGCTACACCTTC. Full variable domain (missing parts from reference TRBV5-1 and TRBJ1-2): KAGVTQTPRYLIKTRGQQVTLSCSPISGHRSVSWYQQTPGQGLQFLFEYFSETQRNKGNFPGRFSGRQFSNSRSEMNVSTLELGDSALYLCASAWTAREQTYGYTFGSGTRLTVV.

The chain recombines TRBV19 with TRBJ2-7; 12 bases fit TRBD1. The CDR3 contains 15 residues. Germline CDR1 and CDR2: LNHDA and SQIVND (reference sequence). Trimming cost V 3 bases and J 4 bases; bases outside gene matches: 4. The CDR3 protein is CASSIGDRGQYEQYF. The DNA of the CDR3 is TGTGCCAGTAGTATTGGGGACAGGGGGCAGTACGAGCAGTACTTC. The full variable domain, its missing parts supplied by reference TRBV19 and TRBJ2-7, is DGGITQSPKYLFRKEGQNVTLSCEQNLNHDAMYWYRQDPGQGLRLIYYSQIVNDFQKGDIAEGYSVSREKKESFPLTVTSAQKNPTAFYLCASSIGDRGQYEQYFGPGTRLTVT.

This chain links TRBV5-1 with TRBJ2-7; 8 positions agree with TRBD2. The germline V gene has CDR1 SGHRS and CDR2 YFSETQ. V lost 5 bases, J lost 7 bases, and 5 bases stayed unmatched. This CDR3 has 12 amino acids. The CDR3 nucleotides are TGCGCCAGCAGGCGGGGGGAAGGTGAGCAGTACTTC. Protein: CASRRGEGEQYF.

This clonotype was observed at least ten times. The chain joins TRBV7-6 to TRBJ1-6, with D perhaps TRBD1 (5 bases). Trimming removed 5 bases from V and 2 bases from J, with 10 bases in between. The CDR3 has 15 amino acids. CDR1 SGHVS and CDR2 FNYEAQ come from the germline V gene. The CDR3 region has the DNA TGTGCCAGCAGCCGGAGACAGCCCTATAATTCACCCCTCCACTTT. The encoded protein is CASSRRQPYNSPLHF.

The rearrangement links TRBV20-1 to TRBJ2-3; 8 bases match TRBD2. In germline, CDR1 is DFQATT, CDR2 SNEGSKA (reference sequence). The CDR3 consists of 16 residues. Trimming took 5 bases from V and 2 from J; bases not matched to a gene: 12. In DNA, the CDR3 is TGCAGTGCTCTCCCTCTGGAGCGGGGGACCACAGATACGCAGTATTTT. Translating gives CSALPLERGTTDTQYF.

The chain links TRBV15 to TRBJ2-1; D is perhaps TRBD1 or TRBD2 (6 bases each). The CDR3 loop spans 15 amino acids. Germline CDR1 LNHNV, CDR2 YYDKDF (reference sequence). Trimming took 3 bases from V and 8 from J, leaving 17 bases between them. CDR3 sequence reads: CATSSLGGMRYEQFF. CDR3 DNA: TGTGCCACCAGCAGCTTAGGGGGGATGAGGTATGAGCAGTTCTTC.

This sequence joins TRBV2 and TRBJ2-2; D remains ambiguous. CDR1 is SNHLY and CDR2 is FYNNEI in the germline V gene. V lost 1 base and J 2 bases, leaving 11 bases between the germline ends. The CDR3 extends over 16 amino acids. CDR3 sequence: CASSEGGQLNTGELFF. The CDR3 DNA reads as TGTGCCAGCAGTGAAGGCGGCCAACTTAACACCGGGGAGCTGTTTTTT.

At least ten counts were recorded for this clonotype. The rearrangement joins TRBV12-3 or TRBV12-4 to TRBJ2-1; unclear D gene. The germline V and J ends were trimmed by 4 bases and 8 bases, with 9 bases remaining between them. CDR3 length: 12 residues. The CDR3: CASSSIIYEQFF. CDR3 DNA: TGTGCCAGCAGTTCTATCATCTATGAGCAGTTCTTC.

V usage is TRBV7-9 and J usage is TRBJ1-1, with D tentatively TRBD1 (5 bases). Per germline, CDR1 SEHNR and CDR2 FQNEAQ (reference sequence). This CDR3 comprises 13 residues. The V end lost 3 bases, the J end lost 5 bases, and 10 bases lay between the germline ends. CDR3 bases: TGTGCCAGCAGCTTGAGCAGGGTTACTGAAGCTTTCTTT. It specifies CASSLSRVTEAFF. Drawing the rest from reference TRBV7-9 and TRBJ1-1, the complete variable domain is DTGVSQNPRHKITKRGQNVTFRCDPISEHNRLYWYRQTLGQGPEFLTYFQNEAQLEKSRLLSDRFSAERPKGSFSTLEIQRTEQGDSAMYLCASSLSRVTEAFFGQGTRLTVV.

The gene calls are TRBV12-3 or TRBV12-4 and TRBJ1-1, with unresolved D. The V gene lost 6 bases and the J gene lost 4 bases, with 9 bases spanning the gap. The CDR3 runs 12 residues. DNA of the CDR3: TGTGCCAGCAGCCCTCGATCCACTGAAGCTTTCTTT. Its protein product is CASSPRSTEAFF.

This clonotype was detected many times. The V call is TRBV7-9, the J call TRBJ2-5, with 8 nucleotides matching TRBD1. CDR1 and CDR2 (germline): SEHNR, FQNEAQ (reference sequence). The CDR3 runs 16 residues. With 1 base clipped from V and 5 bases from J, the junction kept 9 bases outside the gene matches. The CDR3 protein is CASSLVTGGLRETQYF. CDR3 coding DNA: TGTGCCAGCAGCTTAGTTACAGGGGGACTGCGGGAGACCCAGTACTTC.

The CDR3 nucleotides are TGTGCCAGCAGCTCCGAGCGGACTGGAGAGACCCAGTACTTC. As protein: CASSSERTGETQYF. The chain couples TRBV5-6 to TRBJ2-5; D might be TRBD2 (5 bases). The CDR3 extends over 14 amino acids. Germline CDR1 SGHDT, CDR2 YYEEEE. V shed 3 bases and J shed 4 bases, with 13 bases lying between them.

This clonotype was counted at least ten times. V usage is TRBV9 and J usage is TRBJ2-1, with D possibly TRBD1 on 6 matching bases. Trimming cost V 3 bases and J 2 bases, with 15 bases left between them. The germline CDR1 and CDR2 sequences are SGDLS and YYNGEE. The CDR3 loop spans 16 amino acids. The CDR3 loop reads CASSASTGRAYNEQFF. CDR3 nucleotide sequence: TGTGCCAGCAGCGCCTCGACAGGTAGGGCCTACAATGAGCAGTTCTTC.

The sample holds a few counts of this clonotype. J is TRBJ2-7 and V is TRBV2; 11 bases map to TRBD1. The CDR3 spans 14 residues. With 6 bases clipped from V and 1 base from J, the junction kept 2 bases outside the gene matches. Germline CDR1 SNHLY, CDR2 FYNNEI. In DNA form, the CDR3 reads TGTGCCAGCAGGGGACAGGGGGGATCCTACGAGCAGTACTTC. Translating gives CASRGQGGSYEQYF.

The chain has TRBV10-3 and TRBJ2-7; 10 bases align to TRBD2. CDR1 and CDR2 from the germline V gene are ENHRY and SYGVKD. This CDR3 has 13 residues. V was pared by 5 bases and J by 9 bases, with 7 bases of the junction left unmatched. The CDR3 is CAISSGGALGQYF. In DNA, the CDR3 is TGTGCCATCAGTAGCGGGGGGGCTCTGGGGCAGTACTTC.

This clonotype was seen a handful of times. The J gene is TRBJ1-1, the V gene TRBV2; no clear D gene. V lost 7 bases to trimming and J lost 1 base, with 13 bases between them. The CDR3 contains 14 residues. Germline-derived CDR1 and CDR2 are SNHLY and FYNNEI. CDR3 protein: CASIRETPNTEAFF. CDR3 bases: TGTGCCAGCATTCGTGAGACACCGAACACTGAAGCTTTCTTT.

The chain employs TRBV10-3 and TRBJ2-1; no clear D gene. Trimming left V 8 bases short and J 4 bases short, with 15 bases between. This CDR3 spans 14 amino acids. Germline V gene data show CDR1 as ENHRY and CDR2 as SYGVKD. The DNA for the CDR3 is TGTGCCATCGGGGTGCAGGTGGGGTACAATGAGCAGTTCTTC. As protein: CAIGVQVGYNEQFF.

The chain's CDR3 is CSARKADTQYF. The CDR3 DNA follows: TGCAGTGCTAGGAAAGCGGATACGCAGTATTTT. The chain couples TRBV20-1 to TRBJ2-3, with D unresolved. V dropped 3 bases and J dropped 6 bases, with 7 bases sitting between them. The CDR3 totals 11 residues. Germline V gene lookup returns CDR1 DFQATT and CDR2 SNEGSKA (reference sequence).